This TCR beta chain was observed in a study of T cell repertoires and Cas9 in healthy adults. The method was immunoSEQ multiplex PCR; TCRdb's version includes in-frame clones alone and lacks a portion of them. The sample lists tens of thousands of clones, 90% occurring once. Study findings and constraints: SpCas9-reactive regulatory T cells reportedly mitigated SpCas9-reactive effector T cells in vitro.

Concerning this clone itself: The antigen is unknown.

CDR3 length: 15 residues. From germline, CDR1 is KGHSH and CDR2 LQKENI. The V gene end was trimmed by 5 bases and the J gene end by 5 bases; junction bases not matched to a gene: 11. This clonotype was sampled from a human donor in good health. The genes are TRBV18 and TRBJ2-7; 8 positions agree with TRBD2. The sample taken for sequencing was CD4+ effector T cells (CD127+, CD25-, CD137-, CD154-) from PBMCs; culture status not recorded. The CDR3 DNA sequence: TGTGCCAGCTCAACGCTCAAAGGGACTAGTGACGAGCAGTACTTC. Translating gives CASSTLKGTSDEQYF.